This T cell receptor (beta chain) was observed in a study of CD8+ T cells in alopecia areata. This clone was counted between two and nine times. In alopecia areata patients, both lesional scalp punch biopsies and peripheral blood were collected. Reverse transcribed after extraction, RNA yielded cDNA as the sequencing template. Profiled with immunoSEQ multiplex PCR; TCRdb holds only in-frame clones, not every one. The sample lists over 95,000 clones, approximately 42% occurring once. The CDR3 is 12 residues long. V was shortened by 5 bases and J by 7 bases, with 11 bases between the two germline ends. Per germline, CDR1 SEHNR and CDR2 FQNEAQ (reference sequence).

V and J are TRBV7-9 and TRBJ2-5; no clear D gene. Sequencing was done on a sample of CD4+ T cells sorted from blood. The sequence derives from a human donor with alopecia areata. The CDR3 coding sequence is TGTGCCAGCAGCCCGGACCTCGGGACCCAGTACTTC. It codes for CASSPDLGTQYF.